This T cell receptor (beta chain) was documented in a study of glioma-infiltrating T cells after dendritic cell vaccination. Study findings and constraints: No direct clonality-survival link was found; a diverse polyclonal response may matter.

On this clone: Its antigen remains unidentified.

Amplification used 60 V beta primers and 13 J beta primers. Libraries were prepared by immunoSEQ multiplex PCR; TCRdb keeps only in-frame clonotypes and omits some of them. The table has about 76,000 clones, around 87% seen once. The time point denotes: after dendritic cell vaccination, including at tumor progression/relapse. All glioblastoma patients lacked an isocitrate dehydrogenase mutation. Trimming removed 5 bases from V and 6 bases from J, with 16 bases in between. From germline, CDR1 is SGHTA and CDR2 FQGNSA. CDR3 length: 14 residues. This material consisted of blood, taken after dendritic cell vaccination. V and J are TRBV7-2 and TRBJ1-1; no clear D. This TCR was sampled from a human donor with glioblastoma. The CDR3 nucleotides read TGTGCCAGCAGCCCGAGCACCTTAATGGCTGAAGCTTTCTTT. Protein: CASSPSTLMAEAFF.